A single sample is the source of the 28 T cell receptor beta chains below, sequenced in a study of T cell repertoires in cytomegalovirus infection. These receptors lack a known antigen. TCRdb itself ran the reads through MiXCR, one entry per CDR3 protein. The top ten clones hold approximately 31% of a sample with more than 90,000 distinct CDR3 sequences, 10% of them seen once. The sequenced sample was PBMCs, sequenced either directly or after in vitro stimulation (not recorded which). These receptor sequences come from a human donor in good health (CMV status not recorded). Some clones in this sample may be carry-over from other donors' samples.

This rearrangement joins TRBV6-2 or TRBV6-3 to TRBJ2-5; D is uncertain. Germline CDR1 reads MNHEY; CDR2 reads SVGEGT. V lost 10 bases and J lost 6, with 9 bases in between. This CDR3 has 10 amino acids. The CDR3 nucleotides are TGTGCCACCCGCCGAAAGACCCAGTACTTC. Protein sequence: CATRRKTQYF.

This clonotype appeared many times. This chain uses TRBV6-2 or TRBV6-3 with TRBJ2-3; 14 bases map to TRBD2. Germline lookup yields CDR1 MNHEY and CDR2 SVGEGT. This CDR3 spans 16 amino acids. The V segment lost 6 bases and the J segment 2 bases; nucleotides outside the gene matches: 4. CDR3 coding DNA: TGTGCCAGCAGCGGGACTAGCGGGAGCTACACAGATACGCAGTATTTT. Protein sequence: CASSGTSGSYTDTQYF.

This clonotype showed up many times. V is TRBV7-2 and J is TRBJ1-1; D is undetermined. Deletions cut 0 bases from V and 4 bases from J, with 9 bases between. CDR3 length: 14 amino acids. Germline CDR1 and CDR2: SGHTA and FQGNSA. CDR3 in DNA: TGTGCCAGCAGCTTAGCGGTCATACGCACTGAAGCTTTCTTT. Amino acids: CASSLAVIRTEAFF.

This clonotype was counted only a few times. A much larger clone is a single base away; this may be a read error. This chain uses TRBV7-8 with TRBJ2-1; D is ambiguous. Germline V gives CDR1 SGHVS, CDR2 FQNEAQ. Trimming removed 8 bases at V and 2 bases at J, with 13 bases between. The CDR3 runs 14 residues. CDR3 sequence reads: CASHSAAPYNEQFF. The CDR3 DNA follows: TGTGCCAGCCACTCGGCGGCCCCCTACAATGAGCAGTTCTTC.

This sequence joins TRBV29-1 and TRBJ2-2; 8 nucleotides agree with TRBD1. CDR1 and CDR2 (germline): SQVTM, ANQGSEA. V gave up 6 bases and J gave up 0 bases; unmatched junction bases: 12. This CDR3 has 17 amino acids. In DNA form, the CDR3 reads TGCAGCGTCCTAAAGACAGGGGCGAACGCGAACACCGGGGAGCTGTTTTTT. Translating gives CSVLKTGANANTGELFF.

This clonotype was seen at least ten times. The J gene is TRBJ2-7, the V gene TRBV7-2; TRBD2 aligns across 10 bases. CDR1 SGHTA and CDR2 FQGNSA come from the germline V gene. The J segment lost 0 bases and the V segment lost 5 bases, leaving 4 bases of the junction unmatched. This CDR3 has 15 amino acids. Here the CDR3 DNA reads TGTGCCAGCAGCCGGACTAGCGGAAACTCCTACGAGCAGTACTTC. This encodes CASSRTSGNSYEQYF.

This chain connects TRBV18 to TRBJ2-3; TRBD2 might be the D (6 bases). Germline assignment: CDR1 KGHSH and CDR2 LQKENI. CDR3 length: 16 residues. Trimming left V 2 bases short and J 0 bases short, with 12 bases between. In DNA, the CDR3 is TGTGCCAGCTCACCAGCGGTAGCGGTTAGCACAGATACGCAGTATTTT. Translating gives CASSPAVAVSTDTQYF.

This clonotype has just a few counts. The chain's CDR3 is CATTDRQLNQPQHF. As DNA, the CDR3 is TGTGCCACAACCGACAGGCAGCTCAATCAGCCCCAGCATTTT. This chain uses TRBV19 with TRBJ1-5, with D perhaps TRBD1 (6 bases). V lost 10 bases, J lost 3 bases, and 16 bases lay in between. Germline V gives CDR1 LNHDA, CDR2 SQIVND (reference sequence). This CDR3 has 14 amino acids.

The CDR3 nucleotides are TGTGCCAGCAGCACCCGGGACCGCGAATTCGTCGAGCAGTACTTC. Translated: CASSTRDREFVEQYF. The rearrangement joins TRBV5-4 to TRBJ2-7; D may be TRBD1 or TRBD2 (5 bases each). Germline V lookup: CDR1 SGHNT, CDR2 YYREEE (reference sequence). V lost 4 bases to trimming and J lost 6 bases, with 20 bases between them. CDR3 length: 15 amino acids.

The CDR3 reads CANNTGLGEQYF. In DNA form, the CDR3 reads TGTGCCAACAATACAGGGCTGGGCGAGCAGTACTTC. J is TRBJ2-7 and V is TRBV28; D might be TRBD1 (6 bases). The V and J ends lost 10 bases and 6 bases respectively, with 16 bases between them. This CDR3 is 12 amino acids long. Germline V gene data show CDR1 as MDHEN and CDR2 as SYDVKM.

This clonotype was counted ten times or more. This rearrangement joins TRBV15 to TRBJ2-6; TRBD2 might be the D (6 bases). Germline V gives CDR1 LNHNV, CDR2 YYDKDF (reference sequence). Trimming removed 0 bases from V and 0 bases from J, with 21 bases in between. This CDR3 has 21 amino acids. CDR3 amino acids: CATSRDISSEGYNSGANVLTF. The CDR3 DNA reads as TGTGCCACCAGCAGAGATATATCCTCGGAGGGATATAACTCTGGGGCCAACGTCCTGACTTTC.

This clonotype came up many times. This rearrangement joins TRBV7-2 to TRBJ1-2; D possibly corresponds to TRBD1 (5 bases). Germline CDR1 is SGHTA and CDR2 is FQGNSA. This CDR3 is built from 12 residues. V dropped 5 bases and J dropped 8 bases, with 12 bases sitting between them. The CDR3 bases are TGTGCCAGCAGCCGGGGGAGTGAAGGCTACACCTTC. Amino acids: CASSRGSEGYTF.

In this sample, this clonotype turned up many times. The V call is TRBV11-2, the J call TRBJ2-2; D gene ambiguous. Per germline, CDR1 SGHAT and CDR2 FQNNGV. V was shortened by 11 bases and J by 0 bases, with 10 bases between the two germline ends. The CDR3 runs 13 residues. The CDR3 DNA is TGTGCCGGCCAGGAGACGAACACCGGGGAGCTGTTTTTT. Translated, it gives CAGQETNTGELFF.

This clonotype was observed a handful of times. V gene TRBV20-1 combines with J gene TRBJ1-2; D is unclear. The length of the CDR3 is 14 residues. V shed 1 base and J shed 7 bases, with 16 bases lying between them. Per germline, CDR1 DFQATT and CDR2 SNEGSKA (reference sequence). The CDR3: CSARVLSGSGGYTF. The CDR3 nucleotides are TGCAGTGCTAGAGTTTTGTCGGGATCAGGTGGCTACACCTTC.

This clonotype was detected many times. J is TRBJ2-1 and V is TRBV7-2; TRBD2 aligns across 7 bases. CDR3 length equals 17 residues. V shed 5 bases and J 7 bases; nucleotides not matched to a gene: 17. Per the germline V gene, CDR1 is SGHTA and CDR2 is FQGNSA. CDR3 DNA: TGTGCCAGCAGCCATGACGCAAGCGGGATCTACGGGAATGAGCAGTTCTTC. It is translated as CASSHDASGIYGNEQFF.

The DNA of the CDR3 is TGCGCCAGCAGTTCGGCCCCGTTATCCTACGAGCAGTACTTC. It is translated as CASSSAPLSYEQYF. The chain recombines TRBV5-1 with TRBJ2-7; D unclear. Deletions cut 5 bases from V and 1 base from J, with 13 bases between. This CDR3 has 14 residues. The germline V gene encodes CDR1 SGHRS and CDR2 YFSETQ.

The table lists this clonotype with a few counts. V is TRBV11-2 and J is TRBJ2-3; D perhaps matches TRBD2 (8 bases). The germline V and J ends were trimmed by 5 bases and 2 bases, with 23 bases remaining between them. In germline, CDR1 is SGHAT, CDR2 FQNNGV. The CDR3 has 18 residues. This CDR3 reads CASSPRGGGRQYTDTQYF. DNA of the CDR3: TGTGCCAGCAGCCCGAGAGGGGGCGGGAGGCAATACACAGATACGCAGTATTTT.

This clonotype was counted ten times or more. The V and J genes are TRBV19 and TRBJ1-1; TRBD1 aligns across 10 bases. V lost 0 bases and J lost 10; bases outside the gene matches: 8. This CDR3 region has 15 residues. Germline CDR1 and CDR2: LNHDA and SQIVND (reference sequence). CDR3 loop: CASSIDRRGQGLAFF. CDR3 bases: TGTGCCAGTAGTATAGATCGGAGGGGACAGGGGCTAGCTTTCTTT. The full variable domain, its missing parts supplied by reference TRBV19 and TRBJ1-1, is DGGITQSPKYLFRKEGQNVTLSCEQNLNHDAMYWYRQDPGQGLRLIYYSQIVNDFQKGDIAEGYSVSREKKESFPLTVTSAQKNPTAFYLCASSIDRRGQGLAFFGQGTRLTVV.

At least ten counts were recorded for this clonotype. The rearrangement links TRBV19 to TRBJ1-5; 7 bases line up with TRBD1. With V trimmed by 4 bases and J by 9 bases, 15 bases remained unmatched. Germline V gene sequence: CDR1 LNHDA, CDR2 SQIVND (reference sequence). The length of the CDR3 is 16 residues. The CDR3 protein is CASSSSSRQGGGPQHF. The CDR3 nucleotides are TGTGCCAGTAGTAGCTCATCTAGACAGGGCGGCGGGCCCCAGCATTTT.

This clonotype has ten or more counts. This chain joins TRBV7-8 and TRBJ2-7; 12 bases match TRBD2. CDR1 is SGHVS, CDR2 FQNEAQ, per germline. This CDR3 contains 17 residues. J was trimmed by 0 bases and V by 5 bases; bases with no gene match: 8. CDR3 amino acids: CASSPGTSGPISYEQYF. CDR3 nucleotide sequence: TGTGCCAGCAGCCCGGGGACTAGCGGGCCTATCTCCTACGAGCAGTACTTC.

In its sample, this clonotype was seen a few times. CDR3 sequence: CASSFAPDRDYGYTF. Written as DNA, the CDR3 is TGTGCCAGCAGTTTTGCCCCAGACAGGGACTATGGCTACACCTTC. This rearrangement joins TRBV12-3 or TRBV12-4 to TRBJ1-2; 7 positions agree with TRBD1. The CDR3 is 15 amino acids. The trim removed 3 bases at V and 3 bases at J, leaving 7 bases unmatched.

The gene calls are TRBV7-2 and TRBJ2-5; D unresolved. CDR3 length: 12 amino acids. Looked up from germline, CDR1 is SGHTA and CDR2 is FQGNSA. V was trimmed by 1 base and J by 5 bases, leaving 5 bases between them. The chain's CDR3 is CASSLEWETQYF. CDR3 sequence (DNA): TGTGCCAGCAGCTTAGAGTGGGAGACCCAGTACTTC.

At least ten counts were recorded for this clonotype. The chain recombines TRBV7-2 with TRBJ2-3; D may be TRBD2 (6 bases). The CDR3 is made up of 17 amino acids. Per the germline V gene, CDR1 is SGHTA and CDR2 is FQGNSA. The V end was cut by 1 base, the J end by 1 base, with 15 bases between. The CDR3 spells CASSLVSWDSRTDTQYF. In nucleotides, the CDR3 is TGTGCCAGCAGCTTAGTGTCATGGGACTCACGCACAGATACGCAGTATTTT.

This chain connects TRBV28 to TRBJ2-2; D possibly matches TRBD1 or TRBD2 (6 bases each). Germline CDR1 MDHEN, CDR2 SYDVKM. CDR3 length equals 15 residues. V lost 4 bases, J lost 7 bases, and 16 bases lay in between. CDR3 sequence reads: CASSSMTGAFGELFF. The CDR3 DNA follows: TGTGCCAGCAGTTCCATGACGGGGGCCTTCGGGGAGCTGTTTTTT. The whole variable domain, remainder taken from reference TRBV28 and TRBJ2-2, is DVKVTQSSRYLVKRTGEKVFLECVQDMDHENMFWYRQDPGLGLRLIYFSYDVKMKEKGDIPEGYSVSREKKERFSLILESASTNQTSMYLCASSSMTGAFGELFFGEGSRLTVL.

Only a few counts were recorded for this clonotype. The chain combines TRBV12-3 or TRBV12-4 with TRBJ2-7; no reliable D call. Between the trimmed V and J ends, which lost 6 bases and 4 bases, there was a span of 13 bases. CDR3 length: 13 residues. The CDR3 protein is CASSLTATYEQYF. CDR3 DNA sequence: TGTGCCAGCAGCTTAACCGCCACATACGAGCAGTACTTC.

This clonotype appeared many times. CDR3 loop: CASSPSNQPQHF. DNA of the CDR3: TGTGCCAGCAGCCCAAGCAATCAGCCCCAGCATTTT. This rearrangement joins TRBV7-9 to TRBJ1-5; D gene unclear. V dropped 5 bases and J dropped 1 base, with 3 bases sitting between them. The CDR3 totals 12 residues. The germline gives CDR1 SEHNR, CDR2 FQNEAQ (reference sequence).

This clonotype was recorded at least ten times. J is TRBJ1-4 and V is TRBV12-3 or TRBV12-4, with unresolved D. The CDR3 loop spans 14 amino acids. V was cut by 2 bases and J by 4 bases, with 8 bases left in between. CDR3 sequence: CASSLYSFNEKLFF. The CDR3 DNA sequence: TGTGCCAGCAGTTTATACAGCTTTAATGAAAAACTGTTTTTT.

Ten or more counts support this clonotype. The J gene is TRBJ2-2, the V gene TRBV7-2, with no clear D. Trimming took off 6 bases at V and 6 bases at J, with 11 bases between the two ends. The length of the CDR3 is 13 residues. Germline lookup yields CDR1 SGHTA and CDR2 FQGNSA. The CDR3 here is CASRYLGAGELFF. The CDR3 DNA reads as TGTGCCAGCAGATACCTTGGGGCCGGGGAGCTGTTTTTT.